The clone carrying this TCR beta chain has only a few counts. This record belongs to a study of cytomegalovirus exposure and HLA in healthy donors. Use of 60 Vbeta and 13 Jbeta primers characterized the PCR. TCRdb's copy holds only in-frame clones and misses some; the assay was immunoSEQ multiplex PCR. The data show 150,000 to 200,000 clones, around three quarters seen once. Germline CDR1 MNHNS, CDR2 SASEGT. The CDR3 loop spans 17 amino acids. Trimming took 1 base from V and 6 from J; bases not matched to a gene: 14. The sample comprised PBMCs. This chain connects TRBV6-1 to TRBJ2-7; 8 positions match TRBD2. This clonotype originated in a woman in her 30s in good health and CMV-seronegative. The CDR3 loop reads CASSEGVAVAGFREQYF. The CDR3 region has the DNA TGTGCCAGCAGTGAAGGTGTCGCGGTAGCGGGATTTCGCGAGCAGTACTTC.